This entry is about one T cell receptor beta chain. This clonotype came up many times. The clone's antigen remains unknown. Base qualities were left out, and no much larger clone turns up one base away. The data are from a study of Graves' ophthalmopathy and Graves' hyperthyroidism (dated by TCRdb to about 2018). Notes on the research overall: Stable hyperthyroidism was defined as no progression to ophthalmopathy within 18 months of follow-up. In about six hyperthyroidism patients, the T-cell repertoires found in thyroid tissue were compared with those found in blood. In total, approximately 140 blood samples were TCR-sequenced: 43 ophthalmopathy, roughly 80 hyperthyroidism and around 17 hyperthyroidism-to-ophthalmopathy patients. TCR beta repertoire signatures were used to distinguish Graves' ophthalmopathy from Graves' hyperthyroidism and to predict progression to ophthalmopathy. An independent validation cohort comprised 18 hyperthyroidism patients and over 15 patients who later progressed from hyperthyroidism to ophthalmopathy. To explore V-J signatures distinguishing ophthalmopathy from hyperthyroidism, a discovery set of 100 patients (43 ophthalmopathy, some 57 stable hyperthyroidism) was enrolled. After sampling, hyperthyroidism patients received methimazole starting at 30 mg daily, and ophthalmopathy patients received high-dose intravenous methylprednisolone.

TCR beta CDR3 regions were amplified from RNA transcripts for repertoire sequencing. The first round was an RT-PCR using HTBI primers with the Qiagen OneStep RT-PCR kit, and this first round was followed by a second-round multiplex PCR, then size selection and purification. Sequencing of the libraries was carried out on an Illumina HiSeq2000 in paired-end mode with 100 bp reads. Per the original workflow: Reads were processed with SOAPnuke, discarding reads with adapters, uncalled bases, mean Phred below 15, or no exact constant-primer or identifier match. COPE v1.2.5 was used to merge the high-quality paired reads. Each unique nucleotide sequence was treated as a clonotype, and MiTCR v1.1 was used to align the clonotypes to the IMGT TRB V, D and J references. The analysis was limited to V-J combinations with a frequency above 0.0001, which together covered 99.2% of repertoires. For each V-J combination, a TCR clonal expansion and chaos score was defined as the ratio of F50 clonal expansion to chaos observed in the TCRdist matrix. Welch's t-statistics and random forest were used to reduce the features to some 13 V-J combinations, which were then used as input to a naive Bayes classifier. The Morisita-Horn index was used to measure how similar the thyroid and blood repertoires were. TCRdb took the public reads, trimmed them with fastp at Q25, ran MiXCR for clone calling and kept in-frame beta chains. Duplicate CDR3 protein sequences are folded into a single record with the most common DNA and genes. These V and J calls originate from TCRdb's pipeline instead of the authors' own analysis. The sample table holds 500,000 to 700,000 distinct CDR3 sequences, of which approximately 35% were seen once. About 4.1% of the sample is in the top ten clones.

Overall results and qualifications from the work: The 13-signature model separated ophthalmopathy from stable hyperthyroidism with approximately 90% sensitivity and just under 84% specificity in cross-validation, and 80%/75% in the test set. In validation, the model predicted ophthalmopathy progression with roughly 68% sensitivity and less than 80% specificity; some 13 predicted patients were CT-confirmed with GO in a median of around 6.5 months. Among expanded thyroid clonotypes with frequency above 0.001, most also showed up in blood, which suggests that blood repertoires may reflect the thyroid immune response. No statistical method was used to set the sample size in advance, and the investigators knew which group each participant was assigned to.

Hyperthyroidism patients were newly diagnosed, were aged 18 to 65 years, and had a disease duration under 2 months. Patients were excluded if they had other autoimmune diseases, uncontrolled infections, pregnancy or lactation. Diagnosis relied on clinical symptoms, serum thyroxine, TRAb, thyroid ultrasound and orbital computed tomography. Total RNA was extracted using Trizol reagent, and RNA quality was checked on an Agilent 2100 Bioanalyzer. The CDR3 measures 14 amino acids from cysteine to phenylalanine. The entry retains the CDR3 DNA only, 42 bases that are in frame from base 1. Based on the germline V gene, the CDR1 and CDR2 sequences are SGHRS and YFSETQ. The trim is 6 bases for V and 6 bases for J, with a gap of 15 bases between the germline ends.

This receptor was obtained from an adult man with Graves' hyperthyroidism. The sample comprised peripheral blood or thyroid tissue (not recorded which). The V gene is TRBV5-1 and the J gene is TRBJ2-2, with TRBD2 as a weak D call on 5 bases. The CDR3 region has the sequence CASIRDLGAGELFF. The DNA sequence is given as TGCGCCAGCATTCGCGACTTGGGAGCCGGGGAGCTGTTTTTT.